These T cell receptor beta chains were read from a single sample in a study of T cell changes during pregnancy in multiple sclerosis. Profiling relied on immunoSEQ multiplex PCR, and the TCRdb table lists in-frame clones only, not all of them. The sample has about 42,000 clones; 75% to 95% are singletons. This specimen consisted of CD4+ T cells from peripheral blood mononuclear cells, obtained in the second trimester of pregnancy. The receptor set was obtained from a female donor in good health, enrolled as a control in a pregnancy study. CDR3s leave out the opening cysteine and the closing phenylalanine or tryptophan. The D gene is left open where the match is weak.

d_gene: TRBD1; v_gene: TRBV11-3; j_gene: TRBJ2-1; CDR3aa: ASRSTGGNEQF
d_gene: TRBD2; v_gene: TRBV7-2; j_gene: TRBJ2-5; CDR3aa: ASSWREGRETQY
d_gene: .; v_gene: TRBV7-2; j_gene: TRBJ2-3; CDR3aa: ASSLVGITDTQY
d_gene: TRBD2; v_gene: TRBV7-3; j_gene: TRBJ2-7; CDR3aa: AISRLAGNDEQY
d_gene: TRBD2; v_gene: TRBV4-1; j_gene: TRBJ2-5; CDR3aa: ASSQGTSGGAWETQY
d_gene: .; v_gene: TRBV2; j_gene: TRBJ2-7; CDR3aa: ASSGVRNEQY
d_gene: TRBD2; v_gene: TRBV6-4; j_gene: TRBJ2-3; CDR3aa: ASSETSGGGDTQY
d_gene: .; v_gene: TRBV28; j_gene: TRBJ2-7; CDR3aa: ASSVGASYEQY
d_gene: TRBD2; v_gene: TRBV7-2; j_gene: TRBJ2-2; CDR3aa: ASSSIAGGTGELF
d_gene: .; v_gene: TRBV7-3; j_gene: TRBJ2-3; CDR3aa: ASSLRATTDTQY
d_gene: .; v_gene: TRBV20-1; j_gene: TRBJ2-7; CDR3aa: SVIGGEQY
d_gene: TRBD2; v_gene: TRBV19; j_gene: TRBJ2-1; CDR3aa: ASSPFAASGSYVNEQF
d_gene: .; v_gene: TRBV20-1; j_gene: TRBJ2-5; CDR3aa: SDSRVETQY
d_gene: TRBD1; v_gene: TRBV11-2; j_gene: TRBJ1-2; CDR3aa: ASSLVGTGGRSGYT
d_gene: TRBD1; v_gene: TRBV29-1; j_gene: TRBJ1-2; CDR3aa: SVKKGGAWDNYGYT
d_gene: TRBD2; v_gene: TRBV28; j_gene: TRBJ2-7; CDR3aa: ASSPGLAATYEQY
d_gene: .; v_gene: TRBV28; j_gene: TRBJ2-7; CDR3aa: ASRSPVGATSSYEQY
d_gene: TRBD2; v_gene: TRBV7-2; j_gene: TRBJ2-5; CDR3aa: ASSRSTTSRSETQY
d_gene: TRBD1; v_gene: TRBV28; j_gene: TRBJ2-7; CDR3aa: ASSRNSGTGSYEQY
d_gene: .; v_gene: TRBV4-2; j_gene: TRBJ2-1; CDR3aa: ASSQDIGSGTRNNEQF
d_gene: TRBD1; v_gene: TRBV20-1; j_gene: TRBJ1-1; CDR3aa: SAGDREAF
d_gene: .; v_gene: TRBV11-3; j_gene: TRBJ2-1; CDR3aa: ASSSRTTNNEQF
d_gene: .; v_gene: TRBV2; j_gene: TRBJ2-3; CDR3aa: ASSVRDTQY
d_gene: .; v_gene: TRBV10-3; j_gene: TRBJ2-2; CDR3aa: AIRRLETNTGELF
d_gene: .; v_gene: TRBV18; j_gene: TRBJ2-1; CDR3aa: ASSPPSSNEQF
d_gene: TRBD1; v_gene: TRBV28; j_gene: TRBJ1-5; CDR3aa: ASSLSPTGGQPQH
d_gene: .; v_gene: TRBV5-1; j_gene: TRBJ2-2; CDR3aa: ASSLPRTTQTGELF
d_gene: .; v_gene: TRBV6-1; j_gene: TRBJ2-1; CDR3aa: ASSAVSTFRVEQF
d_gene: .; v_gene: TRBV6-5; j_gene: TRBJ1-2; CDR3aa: ASSAGERRYGYT
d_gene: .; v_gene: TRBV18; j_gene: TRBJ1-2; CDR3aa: ASSPQGSGYT
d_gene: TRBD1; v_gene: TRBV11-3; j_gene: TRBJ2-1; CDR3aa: ASSPETRDRGLNEQF
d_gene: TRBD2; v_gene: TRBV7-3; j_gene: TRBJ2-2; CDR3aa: ASRGGYNTGELF
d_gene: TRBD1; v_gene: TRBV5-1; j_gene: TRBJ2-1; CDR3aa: ASSLALGQGQF
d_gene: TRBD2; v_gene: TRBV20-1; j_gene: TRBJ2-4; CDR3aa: SAPRGDLQY
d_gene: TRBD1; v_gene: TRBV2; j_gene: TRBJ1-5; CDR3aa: ASRGQGHQQPQH
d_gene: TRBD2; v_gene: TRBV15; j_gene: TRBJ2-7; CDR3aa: ATSRDGGLATSYEQY
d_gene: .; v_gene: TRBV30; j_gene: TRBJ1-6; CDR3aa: AWSKGVNNSPLH
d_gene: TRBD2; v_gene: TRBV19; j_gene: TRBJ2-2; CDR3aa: ASSTTSGRSSGELF
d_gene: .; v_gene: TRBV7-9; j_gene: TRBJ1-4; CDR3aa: ASSLGGYEKLF
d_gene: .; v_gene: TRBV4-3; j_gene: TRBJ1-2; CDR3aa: ASSQDFAGPNYGYT